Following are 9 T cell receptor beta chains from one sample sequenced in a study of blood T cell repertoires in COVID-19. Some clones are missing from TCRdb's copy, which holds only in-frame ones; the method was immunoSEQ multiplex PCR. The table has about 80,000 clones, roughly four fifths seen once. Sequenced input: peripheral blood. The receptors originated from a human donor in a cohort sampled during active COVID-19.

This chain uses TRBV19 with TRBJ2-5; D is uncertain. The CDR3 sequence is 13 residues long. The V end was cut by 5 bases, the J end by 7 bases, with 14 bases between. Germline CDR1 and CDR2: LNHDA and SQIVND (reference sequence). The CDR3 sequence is CASSAASLGTQYF. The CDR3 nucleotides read TGTGCCAGTAGTGCAGCGTCGCTGGGGACCCAGTACTTC.

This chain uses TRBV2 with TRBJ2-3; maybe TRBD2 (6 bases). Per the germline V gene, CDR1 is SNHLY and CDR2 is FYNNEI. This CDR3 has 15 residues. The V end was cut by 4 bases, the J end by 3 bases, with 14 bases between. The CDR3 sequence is CASSVIGTETDTQYF. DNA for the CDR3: TGTGCCAGCAGTGTTATAGGGACTGAAACAGATACGCAGTATTTT.

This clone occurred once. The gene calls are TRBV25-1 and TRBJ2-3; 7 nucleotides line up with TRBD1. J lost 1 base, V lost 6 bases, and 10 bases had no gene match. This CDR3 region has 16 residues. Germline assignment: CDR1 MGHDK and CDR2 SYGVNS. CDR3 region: CASRPRGQGGTDTQYF. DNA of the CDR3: TGTGCCAGCAGGCCTAGGGGGCAGGGGGGCACAGATACGCAGTATTTT.

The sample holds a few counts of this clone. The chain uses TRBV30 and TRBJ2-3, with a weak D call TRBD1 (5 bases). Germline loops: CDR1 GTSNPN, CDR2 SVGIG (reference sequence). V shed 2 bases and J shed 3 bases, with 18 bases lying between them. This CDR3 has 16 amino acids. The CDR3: CAWSRGGAEETDTQYF. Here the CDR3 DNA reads TGTGCCTGGAGTCGCGGTGGGGCCGAGGAAACAGATACGCAGTATTTT.

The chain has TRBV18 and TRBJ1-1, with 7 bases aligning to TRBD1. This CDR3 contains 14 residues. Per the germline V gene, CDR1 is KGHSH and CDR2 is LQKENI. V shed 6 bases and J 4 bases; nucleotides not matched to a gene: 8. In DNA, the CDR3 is TGTGCCAGCTCGCCGGTTTCAGGGGGCACTGAAGCTTTCTTT. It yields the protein CASSPVSGGTEAFF.

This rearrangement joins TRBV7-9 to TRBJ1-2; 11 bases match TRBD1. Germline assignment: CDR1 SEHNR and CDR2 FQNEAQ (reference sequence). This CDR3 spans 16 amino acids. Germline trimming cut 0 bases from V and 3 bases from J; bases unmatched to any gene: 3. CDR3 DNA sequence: TGTGCCAGCAGCTTAGCGGGGACAGGGGGAGACTATGGCTACACCTTC. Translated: CASSLAGTGGDYGYTF.

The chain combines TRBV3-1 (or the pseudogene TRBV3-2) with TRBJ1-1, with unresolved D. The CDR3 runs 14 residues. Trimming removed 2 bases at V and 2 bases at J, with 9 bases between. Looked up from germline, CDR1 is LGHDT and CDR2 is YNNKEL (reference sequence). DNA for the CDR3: TGTGCCAGCAGCCAACGAGGCTTCAACACTGAAGCTTTCTTT. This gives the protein CASSQRGFNTEAFF.

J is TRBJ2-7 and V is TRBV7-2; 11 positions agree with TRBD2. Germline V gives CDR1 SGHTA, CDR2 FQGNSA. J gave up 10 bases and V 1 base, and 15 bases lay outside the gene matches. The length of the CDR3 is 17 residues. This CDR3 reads CASSLDSALAGGLVQYF. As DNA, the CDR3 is TGTGCCAGCAGCTTAGACTCCGCCCTAGCGGGGGGTTTGGTTCAGTACTTC.

The DNA of the CDR3 is TGTGCCAGCCGTACGACTAGCGGGAGGGCCAGGGAGCAGTTCTTC. Translated, it gives CASRTTSGRAREQFF. The V call is TRBV6-5, the J call TRBJ2-1; 14 bases line up with TRBD2. The germline gives CDR1 MNHEY, CDR2 SVGAGI. Trimming cost V 8 bases and J 10 bases; bases outside gene matches: 10. CDR3 size: 15 residues.